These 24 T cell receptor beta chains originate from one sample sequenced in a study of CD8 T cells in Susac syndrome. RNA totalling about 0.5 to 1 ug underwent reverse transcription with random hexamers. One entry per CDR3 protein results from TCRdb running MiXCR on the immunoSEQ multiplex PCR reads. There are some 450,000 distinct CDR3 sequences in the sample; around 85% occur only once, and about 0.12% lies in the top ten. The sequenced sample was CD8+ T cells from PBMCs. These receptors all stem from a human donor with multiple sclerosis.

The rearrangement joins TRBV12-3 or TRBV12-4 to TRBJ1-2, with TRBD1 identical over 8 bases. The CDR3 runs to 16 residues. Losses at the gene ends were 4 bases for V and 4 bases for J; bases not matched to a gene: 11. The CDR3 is CASSSITGTGFYGYTF. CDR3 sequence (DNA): TGTGCCAGCAGTTCGATCACCGGGACAGGTTTCTATGGCTACACCTTC.

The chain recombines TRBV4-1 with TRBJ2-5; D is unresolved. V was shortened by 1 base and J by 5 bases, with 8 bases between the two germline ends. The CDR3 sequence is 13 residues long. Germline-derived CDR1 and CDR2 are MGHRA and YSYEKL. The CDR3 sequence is CASSQVGVETQYF. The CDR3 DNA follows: TGCGCCAGCAGCCAAGTTGGGGTCGAGACCCAGTACTTC.

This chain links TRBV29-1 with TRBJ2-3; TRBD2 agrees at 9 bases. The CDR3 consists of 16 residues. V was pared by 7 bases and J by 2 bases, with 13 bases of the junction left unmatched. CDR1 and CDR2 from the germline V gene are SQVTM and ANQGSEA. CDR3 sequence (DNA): TGCAGCGCTGGGGGGGAGATAGCGGGAGTCACAGATACGCAGTATTTT. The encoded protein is CSAGGEIAGVTDTQYF.

The chain's CDR3 is CASRGGGHQPQHF. The CDR3 coding sequence is TGTGCCAGCAGAGGCGGGGGACATCAGCCCCAGCATTTT. V is TRBV12-3 or TRBV12-4 and J is TRBJ1-5, with D maybe TRBD1 (5 bases). The V and J ends lost 6 bases and 5 bases respectively, with 11 bases between them. This CDR3 spans 13 amino acids.

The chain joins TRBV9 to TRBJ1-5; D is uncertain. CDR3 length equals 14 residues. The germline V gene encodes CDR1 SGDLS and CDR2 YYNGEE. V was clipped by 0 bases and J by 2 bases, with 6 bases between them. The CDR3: CASSVVEGNQPQHF. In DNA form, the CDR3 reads TGTGCCAGCAGCGTAGTGGAAGGCAATCAGCCCCAGCATTTT.

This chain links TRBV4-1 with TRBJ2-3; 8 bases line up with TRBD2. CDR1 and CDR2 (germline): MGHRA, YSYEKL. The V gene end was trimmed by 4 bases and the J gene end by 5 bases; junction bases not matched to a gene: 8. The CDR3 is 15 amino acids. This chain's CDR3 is CASSLFGGAGDTQYF. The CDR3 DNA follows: TGCGCCAGCAGCCTTTTCGGGGGGGCCGGAGATACGCAGTATTTT.

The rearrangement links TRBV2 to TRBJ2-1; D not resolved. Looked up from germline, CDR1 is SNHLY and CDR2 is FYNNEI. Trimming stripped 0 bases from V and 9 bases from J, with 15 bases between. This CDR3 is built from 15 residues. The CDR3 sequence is CASSEAQRSVGEQFF. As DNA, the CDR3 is TGTGCCAGCAGTGAAGCTCAAAGGAGCGTGGGTGAGCAGTTCTTC.

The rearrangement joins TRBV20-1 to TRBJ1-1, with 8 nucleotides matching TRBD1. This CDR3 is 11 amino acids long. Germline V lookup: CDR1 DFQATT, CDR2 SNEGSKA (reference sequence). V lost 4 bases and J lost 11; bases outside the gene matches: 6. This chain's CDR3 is CSATRQGKAFF. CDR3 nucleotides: TGCAGTGCTACCAGACAGGGGAAGGCTTTCTTT.

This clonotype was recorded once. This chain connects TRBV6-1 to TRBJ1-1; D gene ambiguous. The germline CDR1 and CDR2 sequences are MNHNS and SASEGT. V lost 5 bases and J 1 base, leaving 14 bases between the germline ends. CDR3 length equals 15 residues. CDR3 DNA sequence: TGTGCCAGCAGTACCTCAGTGGCTTCGAACACTGAAGCTTTCTTT. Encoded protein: CASSTSVASNTEAFF.

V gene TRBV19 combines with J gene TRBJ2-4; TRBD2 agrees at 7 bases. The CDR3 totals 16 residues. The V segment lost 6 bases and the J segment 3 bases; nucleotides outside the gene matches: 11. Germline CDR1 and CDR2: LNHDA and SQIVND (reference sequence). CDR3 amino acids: CASRKGDGRNKNIQYF. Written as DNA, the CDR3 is TGTGCCAGTAGGAAGGGAGACGGGAGGAACAAAAACATTCAGTACTTC.

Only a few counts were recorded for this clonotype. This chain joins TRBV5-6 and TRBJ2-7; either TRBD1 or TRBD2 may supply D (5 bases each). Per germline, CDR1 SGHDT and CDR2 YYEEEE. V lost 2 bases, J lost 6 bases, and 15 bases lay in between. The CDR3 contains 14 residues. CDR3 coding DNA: TGTGCCAGCAGCTTCGGGACCACCCTATCCGAGCAGTACTTC. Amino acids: CASSFGTTLSEQYF.

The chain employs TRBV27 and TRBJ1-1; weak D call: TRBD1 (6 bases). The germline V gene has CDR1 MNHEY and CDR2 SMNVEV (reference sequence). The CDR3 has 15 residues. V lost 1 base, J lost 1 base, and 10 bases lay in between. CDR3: CASSLWGPSNTEAFF. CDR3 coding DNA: TGTGCCAGCAGTTTATGGGGGCCCTCGAACACTGAAGCTTTCTTT.

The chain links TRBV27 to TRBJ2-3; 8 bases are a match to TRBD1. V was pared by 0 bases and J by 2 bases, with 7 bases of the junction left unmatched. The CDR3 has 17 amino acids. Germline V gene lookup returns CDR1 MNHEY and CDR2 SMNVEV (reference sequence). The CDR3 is CASSLSVGQEITDTQYF. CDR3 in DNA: TGTGCCAGCAGTTTATCAGTGGGACAGGAGATCACAGATACGCAGTATTTT.

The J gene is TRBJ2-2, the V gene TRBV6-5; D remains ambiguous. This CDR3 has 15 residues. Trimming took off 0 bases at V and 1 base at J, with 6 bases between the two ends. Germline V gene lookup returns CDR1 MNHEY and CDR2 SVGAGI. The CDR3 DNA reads TGTGCCAGCAGTTACTCGAGACAGAACACCGGGGAGCTGTTTTTT. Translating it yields CASSYSRQNTGELFF.

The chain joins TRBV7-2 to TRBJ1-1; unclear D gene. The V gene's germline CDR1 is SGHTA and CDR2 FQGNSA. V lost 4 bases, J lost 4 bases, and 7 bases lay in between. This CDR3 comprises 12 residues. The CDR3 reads CASSWRPTEAFF. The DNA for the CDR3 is TGTGCCAGCAGCTGGCGACCCACTGAAGCTTTCTTT.

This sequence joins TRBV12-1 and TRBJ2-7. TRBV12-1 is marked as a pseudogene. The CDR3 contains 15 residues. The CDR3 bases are TGTGCCAGCAGCCCGCACCAAGACAGCTCCTACGAGCAGTACTTC. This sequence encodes CASSPHQDSSYEQYF.

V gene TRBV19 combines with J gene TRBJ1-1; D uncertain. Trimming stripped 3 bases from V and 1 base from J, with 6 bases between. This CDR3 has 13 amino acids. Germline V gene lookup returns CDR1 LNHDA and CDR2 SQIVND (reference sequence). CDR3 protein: CASSIFGNTEAFF. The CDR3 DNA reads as TGTGCCAGTAGTATTTTTGGGAACACTGAAGCTTTCTTT.

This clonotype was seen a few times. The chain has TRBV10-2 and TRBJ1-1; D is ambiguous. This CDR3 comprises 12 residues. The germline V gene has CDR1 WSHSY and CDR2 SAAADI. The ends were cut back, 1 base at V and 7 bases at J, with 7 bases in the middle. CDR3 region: CASSELADEAFF. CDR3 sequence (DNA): TGCGCCAGCAGTGAGTTGGCGGATGAAGCTTTCTTT.

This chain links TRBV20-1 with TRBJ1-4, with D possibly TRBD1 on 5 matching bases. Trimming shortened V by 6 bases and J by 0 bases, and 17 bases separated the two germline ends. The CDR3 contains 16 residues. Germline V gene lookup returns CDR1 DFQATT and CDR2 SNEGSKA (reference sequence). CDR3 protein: CSARDFGGPTNEKLFF. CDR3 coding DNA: TGCAGTGCCCGGGACTTCGGAGGGCCAACTAATGAAAAACTGTTTTTT.

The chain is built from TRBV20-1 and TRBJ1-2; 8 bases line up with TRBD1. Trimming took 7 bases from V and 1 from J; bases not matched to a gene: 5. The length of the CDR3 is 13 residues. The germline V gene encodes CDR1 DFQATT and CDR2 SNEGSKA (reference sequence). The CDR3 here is CSVPGQVNYGYTF. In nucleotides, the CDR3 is TGCAGTGTTCCGGGACAGGTTAACTATGGCTACACCTTC.

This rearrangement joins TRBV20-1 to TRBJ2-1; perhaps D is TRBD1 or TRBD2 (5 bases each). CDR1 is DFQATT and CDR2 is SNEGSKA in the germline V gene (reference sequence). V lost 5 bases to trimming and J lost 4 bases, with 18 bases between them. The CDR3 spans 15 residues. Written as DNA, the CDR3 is TGCAGTGCTGGGGGAGTAAAGCAGTTATACAATGAGCAGTTCTTC. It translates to CSAGGVKQLYNEQFF.

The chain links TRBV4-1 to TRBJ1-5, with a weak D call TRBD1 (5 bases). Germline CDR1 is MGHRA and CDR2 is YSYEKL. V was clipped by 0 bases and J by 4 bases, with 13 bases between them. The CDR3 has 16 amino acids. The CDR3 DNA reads TGCGCCAGCAGCCAAGAAGAGGGACGGATAAATCAGCCCCAGCATTTT. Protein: CASSQEEGRINQPQHF.

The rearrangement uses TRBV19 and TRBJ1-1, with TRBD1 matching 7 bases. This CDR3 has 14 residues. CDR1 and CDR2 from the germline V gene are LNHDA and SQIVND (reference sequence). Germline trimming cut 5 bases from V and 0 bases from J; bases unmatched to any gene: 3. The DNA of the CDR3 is TGTGCCAGTAGTGCGGACAGGATGAACACTGAAGCTTTCTTT. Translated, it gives CASSADRMNTEAFF. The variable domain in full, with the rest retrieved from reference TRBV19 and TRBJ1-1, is DGGITQSPKYLFRKEGQNVTLSCEQNLNHDAMYWYRQDPGQGLRLIYYSQIVNDFQKGDIAEGYSVSREKKESFPLTVTSAQKNPTAFYLCASSADRMNTEAFFGQGTRLTVV.

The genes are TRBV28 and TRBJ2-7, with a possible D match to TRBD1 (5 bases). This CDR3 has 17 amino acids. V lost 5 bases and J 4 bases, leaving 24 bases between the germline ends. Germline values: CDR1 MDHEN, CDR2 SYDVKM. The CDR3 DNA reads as TGTGCCAGCAGTCCACCCCCGTGGGGCTCCCACCAATACGAGCAGTACTTC. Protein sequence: CASSPPPWGSHQYEQYF.